This T cell receptor beta chain comes out of a study of blood T cells in healthy people across ages. As for the study in general: T cells yielded about one barcoded beta molecule per two cells through template switching.

Study findings and constraints: Donor CMV infection status was unknown, possibly confounding age-related changes in expanded clonotypes.

Per the germline V gene, CDR1 is SGHRS and CDR2 is YFSETQ. The CDR3 spans 16 residues. Using a J-beta primer mix together with a sample-barcoded 5' primer, a second PCR was run for roughly 6 to 11 cycles. Every cDNA molecule carried a tag from a template-switch adaptor bearing 12 random nucleotides. TCRdb recomputed calls from the 5' RACE reads with MiXCR, one row per CDR3 protein. The sample yields 1.5 million to 2 million distinct CDR3 sequences, 25% to 30% seen once. This clonotype was observed a few times. Its antigen is not known. The rearrangement joins TRBV5-1 to TRBJ2-7, with 13 nucleotides matching TRBD2. Gene TRBJ2-5 matches the end of the DNA better, so the J call may be wrong. The sequencing sample was made of blood. This TCR derives from a young woman in good health. CDR3: CASSRAMGLAGETQYF. Written as DNA, the CDR3 is TGCGCCAGCAGCCGCGCGATGGGACTAGCGGGGGAGACCCAGTACTTC.